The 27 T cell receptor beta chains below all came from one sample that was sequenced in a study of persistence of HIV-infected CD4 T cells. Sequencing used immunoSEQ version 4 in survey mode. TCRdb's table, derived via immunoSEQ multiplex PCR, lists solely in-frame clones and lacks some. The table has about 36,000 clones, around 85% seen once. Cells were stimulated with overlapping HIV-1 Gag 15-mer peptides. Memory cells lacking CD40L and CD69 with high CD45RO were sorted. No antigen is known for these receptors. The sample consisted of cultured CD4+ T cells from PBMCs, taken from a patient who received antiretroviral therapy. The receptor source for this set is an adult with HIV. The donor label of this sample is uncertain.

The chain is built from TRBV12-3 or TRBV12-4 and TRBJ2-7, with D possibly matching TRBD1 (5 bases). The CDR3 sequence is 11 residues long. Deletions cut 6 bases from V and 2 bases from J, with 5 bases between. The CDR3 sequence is CASRDTYEQYF. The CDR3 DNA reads TGTGCCAGCAGGGACACCTACGAGCAGTACTTC.

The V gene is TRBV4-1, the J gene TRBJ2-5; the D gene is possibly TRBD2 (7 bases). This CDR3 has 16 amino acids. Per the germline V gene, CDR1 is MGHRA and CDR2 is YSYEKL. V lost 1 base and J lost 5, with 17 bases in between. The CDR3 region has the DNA TGCGCCAGCAGCCAAGGCGGGGCGGCGGGGGCGGAGACCCAGTACTTC. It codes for CASSQGGAAGAETQYF.

The DNA of the CDR3 is TGTGCCAGCAGCAAAGAAACGGAGGTGGCTGAAAAACTGTTTTTT. Translation: CASSKETEVAEKLFF. This chain uses TRBV21-1 with TRBJ1-4. TRBV21-1 constitutes a pseudogene. The CDR3 has 15 residues.

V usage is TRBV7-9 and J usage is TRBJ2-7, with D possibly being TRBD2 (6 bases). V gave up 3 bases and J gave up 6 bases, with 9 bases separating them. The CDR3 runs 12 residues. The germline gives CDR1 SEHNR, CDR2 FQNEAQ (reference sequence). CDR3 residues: CASSLKEGEQYF. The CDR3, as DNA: TGTGCCAGCAGCTTGAAGGAGGGCGAGCAGTACTTC.

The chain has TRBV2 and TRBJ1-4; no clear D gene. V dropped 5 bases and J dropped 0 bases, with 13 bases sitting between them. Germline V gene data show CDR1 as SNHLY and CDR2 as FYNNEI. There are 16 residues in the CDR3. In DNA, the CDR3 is TGTGCCAGCAGTAATATCCTCGGGACAACTAATGAAAAACTGTTTTTT. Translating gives CASSNILGTTNEKLFF. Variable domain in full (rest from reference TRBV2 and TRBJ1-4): EPEVTQTPSHQVTQMGQEVILRCVPISNHLYFYWYRQILGQKVEFLVSFYNNEISEKSEIFDDQFSVERPDGSNFTLKIRSTKLEDSAMYFCASSNILGTTNEKLFFGSGTQLSVL.

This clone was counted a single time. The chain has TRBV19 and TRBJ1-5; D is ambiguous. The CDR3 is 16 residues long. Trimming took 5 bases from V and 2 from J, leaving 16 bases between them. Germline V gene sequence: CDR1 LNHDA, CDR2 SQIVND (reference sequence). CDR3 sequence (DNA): TGTGCCAGTAGTCCCCCTCGAGGAGAACGCAATCAGCCCCAGCATTTT. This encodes CASSPPRGERNQPQHF.

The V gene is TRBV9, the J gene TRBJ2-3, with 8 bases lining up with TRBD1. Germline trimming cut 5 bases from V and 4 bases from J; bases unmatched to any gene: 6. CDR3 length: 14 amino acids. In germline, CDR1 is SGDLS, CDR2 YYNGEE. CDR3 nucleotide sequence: TGTGCCAGCAGACAAATGGACAGGGCAGATACGCAGTATTTT. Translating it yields CASRQMDRADTQYF.

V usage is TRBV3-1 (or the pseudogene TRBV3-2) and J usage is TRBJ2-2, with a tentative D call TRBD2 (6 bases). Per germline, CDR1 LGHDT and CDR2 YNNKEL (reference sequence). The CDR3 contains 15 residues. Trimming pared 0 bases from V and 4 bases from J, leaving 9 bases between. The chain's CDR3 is CASSQELAFTGELFF. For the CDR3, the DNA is TGTGCCAGCAGCCAAGAACTAGCCTTCACCGGGGAGCTGTTTTTT.

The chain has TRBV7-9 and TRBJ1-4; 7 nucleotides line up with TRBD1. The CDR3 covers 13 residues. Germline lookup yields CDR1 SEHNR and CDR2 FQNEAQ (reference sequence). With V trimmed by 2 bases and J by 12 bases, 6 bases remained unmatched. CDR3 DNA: TGTGCCAGCAGCTTAAATGAGGGGGCTCAACTGTTTTTT. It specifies CASSLNEGAQLFF.

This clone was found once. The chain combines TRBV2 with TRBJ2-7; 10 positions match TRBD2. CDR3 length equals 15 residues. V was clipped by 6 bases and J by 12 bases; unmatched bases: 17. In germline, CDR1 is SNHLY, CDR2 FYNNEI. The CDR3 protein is CASRGTSEVWGRWYF. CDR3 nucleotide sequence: TGTGCCAGCAGGGGGACTAGCGAGGTTTGGGGACGTTGGTACTTC.

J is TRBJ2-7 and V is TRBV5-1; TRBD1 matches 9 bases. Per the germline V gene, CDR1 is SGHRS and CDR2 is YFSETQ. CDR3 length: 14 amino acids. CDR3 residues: CASQRGTGNVEQYF. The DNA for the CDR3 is TGCGCTTCGCAGAGGGGGACAGGGAACGTCGAGCAGTACTTC.

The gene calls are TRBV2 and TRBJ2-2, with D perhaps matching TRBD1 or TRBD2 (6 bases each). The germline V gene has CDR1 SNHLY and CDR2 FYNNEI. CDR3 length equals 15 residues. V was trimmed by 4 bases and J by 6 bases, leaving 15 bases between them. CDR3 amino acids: CASSAVGGPAGELFF. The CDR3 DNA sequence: TGTGCCAGCAGTGCCGTCGGGGGCCCCGCCGGGGAGCTGTTTTTT.

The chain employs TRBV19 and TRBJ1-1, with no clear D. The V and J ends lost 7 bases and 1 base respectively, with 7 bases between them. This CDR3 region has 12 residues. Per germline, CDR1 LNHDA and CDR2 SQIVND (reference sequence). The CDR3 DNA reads TGTGCCAGTATCGGCACGAACACTGAAGCTTTCTTT. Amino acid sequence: CASIGTNTEAFF.

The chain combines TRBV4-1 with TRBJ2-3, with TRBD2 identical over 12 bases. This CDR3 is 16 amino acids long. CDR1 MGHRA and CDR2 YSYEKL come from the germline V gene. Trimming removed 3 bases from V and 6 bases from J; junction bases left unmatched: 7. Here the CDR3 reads CASSQERLAGDDTQYF. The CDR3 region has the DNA TGCGCCAGCAGCCAGGAGAGACTAGCGGGGGATGATACGCAGTATTTT.

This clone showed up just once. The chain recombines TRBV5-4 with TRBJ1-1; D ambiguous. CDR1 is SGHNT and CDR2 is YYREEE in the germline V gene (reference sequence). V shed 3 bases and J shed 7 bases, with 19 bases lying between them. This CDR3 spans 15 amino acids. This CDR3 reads CASSSLVSPWGEAFF. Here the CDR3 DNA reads TGTGCCAGCAGCTCCCTCGTCAGCCCTTGGGGTGAAGCTTTCTTT.

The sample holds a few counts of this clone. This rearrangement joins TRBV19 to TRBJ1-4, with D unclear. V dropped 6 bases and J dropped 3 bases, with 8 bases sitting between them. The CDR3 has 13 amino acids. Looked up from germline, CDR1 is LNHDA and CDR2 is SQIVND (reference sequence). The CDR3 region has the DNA TGTGCCAGTAGAAGGGAGGCTAATGAAAAACTGTTTTTT. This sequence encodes CASRREANEKLFF. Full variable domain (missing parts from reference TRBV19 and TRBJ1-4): DGGITQSPKYLFRKEGQNVTLSCEQNLNHDAMYWYRQDPGQGLRLIYYSQIVNDFQKGDIAEGYSVSREKKESFPLTVTSAQKNPTAFYLCASRREANEKLFFGSGTQLSVL.

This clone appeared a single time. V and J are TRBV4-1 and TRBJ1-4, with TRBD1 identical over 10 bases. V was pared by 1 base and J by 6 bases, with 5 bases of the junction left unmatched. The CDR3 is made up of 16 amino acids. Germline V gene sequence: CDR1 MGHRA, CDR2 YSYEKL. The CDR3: CASSQARTGGDEKLFF. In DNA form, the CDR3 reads TGCGCCAGCAGCCAAGCCCGGACAGGGGGAGATGAAAAACTGTTTTTT.

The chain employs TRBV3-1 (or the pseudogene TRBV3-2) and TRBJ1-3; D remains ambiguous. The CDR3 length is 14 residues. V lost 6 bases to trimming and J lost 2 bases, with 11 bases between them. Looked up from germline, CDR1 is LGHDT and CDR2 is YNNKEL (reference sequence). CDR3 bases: TGTGCCAGCAGAACTACACCTACTGGAAACACCATATATTTT. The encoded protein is CASRTTPTGNTIYF.

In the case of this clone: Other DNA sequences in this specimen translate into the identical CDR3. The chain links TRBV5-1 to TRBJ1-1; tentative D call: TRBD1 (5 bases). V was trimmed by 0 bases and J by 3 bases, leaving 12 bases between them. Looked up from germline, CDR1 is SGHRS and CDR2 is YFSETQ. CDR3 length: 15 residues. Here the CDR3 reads CASSLVPGVDTEAFF. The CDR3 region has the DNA TGCGCCAGCAGCTTGGTTCCGGGGGTTGACACTGAAGCTTTCTTT.

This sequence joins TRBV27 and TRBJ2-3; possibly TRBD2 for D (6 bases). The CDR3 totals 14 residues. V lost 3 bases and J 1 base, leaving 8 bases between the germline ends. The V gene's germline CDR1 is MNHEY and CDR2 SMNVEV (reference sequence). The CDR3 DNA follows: TGTGCCAGCAGTTTTCCGGGAGGCACAGATACGCAGTATTTT. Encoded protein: CASSFPGGTDTQYF.

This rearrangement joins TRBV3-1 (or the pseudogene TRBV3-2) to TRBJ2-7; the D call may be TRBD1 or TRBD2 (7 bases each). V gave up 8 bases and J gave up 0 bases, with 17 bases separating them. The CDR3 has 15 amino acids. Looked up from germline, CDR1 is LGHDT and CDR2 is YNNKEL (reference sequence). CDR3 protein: CASGGGGGGSYEQYF. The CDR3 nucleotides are TGTGCCAGCGGCGGAGGGGGCGGGGGCTCCTACGAGCAGTACTTC.

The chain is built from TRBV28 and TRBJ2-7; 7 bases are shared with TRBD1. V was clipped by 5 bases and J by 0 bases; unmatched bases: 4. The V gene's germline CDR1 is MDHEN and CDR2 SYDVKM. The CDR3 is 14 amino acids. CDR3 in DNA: TGTGCCAGCAGTCAAACAGGGGCCTCCTACGAGCAGTACTTC. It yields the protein CASSQTGASYEQYF. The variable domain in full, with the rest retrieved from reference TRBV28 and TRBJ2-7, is DVKVTQSSRYLVKRTGEKVFLECVQDMDHENMFWYRQDPGLGLRLIYFSYDVKMKEKGDIPEGYSVSREKKERFSLILESASTNQTSMYLCASSQTGASYEQYFGPGTRLTVT.

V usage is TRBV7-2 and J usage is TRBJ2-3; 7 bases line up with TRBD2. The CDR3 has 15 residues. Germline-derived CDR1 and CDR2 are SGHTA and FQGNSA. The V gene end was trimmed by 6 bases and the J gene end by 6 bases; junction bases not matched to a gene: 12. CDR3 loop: CASSSGGAWGDTQYF. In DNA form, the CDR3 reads TGTGCCAGCAGTTCGGGGGGTGCCTGGGGTGATACGCAGTATTTT.

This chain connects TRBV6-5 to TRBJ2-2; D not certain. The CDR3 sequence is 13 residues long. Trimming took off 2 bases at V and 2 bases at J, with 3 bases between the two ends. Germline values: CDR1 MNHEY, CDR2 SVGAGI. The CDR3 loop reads CASSYLNTGELFF. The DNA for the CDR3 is TGTGCCAGCAGTTACCTCAACACCGGGGAGCTGTTTTTT.

The CDR3 spells CASTTTRRGLNTGELFF. The CDR3 DNA is TGTGCCAGCACCACGACCCGGCGGGGGCTCAACACCGGGGAGCTGTTTTTT. The genes are TRBV5-5 and TRBJ2-2; tentatively, D is TRBD2 (7 bases). This CDR3 spans 17 amino acids. Trimming removed 6 bases at V and 2 bases at J, with 20 bases between. CDR1 is SGHKS and CDR2 is YYEKEE in the germline V gene (reference sequence).

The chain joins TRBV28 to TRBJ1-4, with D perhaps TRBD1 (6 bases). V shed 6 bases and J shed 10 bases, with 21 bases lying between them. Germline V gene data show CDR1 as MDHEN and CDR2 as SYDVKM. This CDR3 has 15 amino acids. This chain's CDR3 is CASRSGQMLGGKLFF. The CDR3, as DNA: TGTGCCAGCAGGTCCGGACAGATGTTAGGCGGAAAACTGTTTTTT.

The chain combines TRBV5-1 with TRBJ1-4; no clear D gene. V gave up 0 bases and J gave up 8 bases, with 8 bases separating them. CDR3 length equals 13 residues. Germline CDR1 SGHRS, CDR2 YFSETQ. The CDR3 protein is CASSLEGIEKLFF. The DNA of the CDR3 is TGCGCCAGCAGCTTGGAAGGAATCGAAAAACTGTTTTTT.